Listed below are T cell receptor beta chains from one sample, sequenced in a study of Ad26.COV2.S vaccination and SARS-CoV-2 variants. The data were produced by immunoSEQ multiplex PCR, yet TCRdb's version contains in-frame clones alone and is incomplete. The data show about 680,000 clones, with roughly nine tenths seen just once and approximately 1.5% held by the top ten. This sample comprised peripheral blood, obtained in a trial of Ad26.COV2.S vaccine versus placebo. Receptor source: a person between 18 and 60 years old who received the Ad26.COV2.S COVID-19 vaccine or a placebo. CDR3s include the opening cysteine and the closing phenylalanine or tryptophan. Fields, in order: clone size, V gene, J gene, D gene, CDR3 protein, CDR3 DNA. The D gene is left open where the match is weak. Rows give clone size only sometimes, using once, few, many, or a class for an expanded clone.

-	TRBV4-3	TRBJ2-6	-	CASSQIGRAGANVLTF	TGCGCCAGCAGCCAAATTGGTAGGGCTGGGGCCAACGTCCTGACTTTC
-	TRBV5-1	TRBJ1-1	TRBD1	CASSPGQVTDTEAFF	TGCGCCAGCAGCCCCGGACAGGTTACGGACACTGAAGCTTTCTTT
-	TRBV9	TRBJ1-1	-	CASSGGTEAFF	TGTGCCAGCAGCGGCGGAACTGAAGCTTTCTTT
-	TRBV18	TRBJ2-2	-	CASSPQPTFTGELFF	TGTGCCAGCTCACCACAGCCGACTTTCACCGGGGAGCTGTTTTTT
-	TRBV7-8	TRBJ1-1	TRBD1	CASSLTGTGGRTEAFF	TGTGCCAGCAGCCTTACCGGGACAGGGGGCCGCACTGAAGCTTTCTTT
-	TRBV3-1/TRBV3-2	TRBJ2-2	TRBD1	CASSQADRVTGELFF	TGTGCCAGCAGCCAAGCCGACAGGGTCACCGGGGAGCTGTTTTTT
once	TRBV10-3	TRBJ2-1	-	CAIRKNTLYNEQFF	TGTGCCATTCGAAAAAATACTCTCTACAATGAGCAGTTCTTC
-	TRBV24-1	TRBJ2-1	TRBD1	CATSQWTGVPFEPLPYNEQFF	TGTGCCACCAGTCAGTGGACAGGAGTCCCGTTTGAACCACTCCCTTACAATGAGCAGTTCTTC
-	TRBV6-5	TRBJ2-5	-	CASKRSVQETQYF	TGTGCGTCAAAACGTAGCGTCCAAGAGACCCAGTACTTC
-	TRBV30	TRBJ2-7	-	CAWREDDMGPYEQYF	TGTGCCTGGAGGGAAGACGACATGGGGCCGTACGAGCAGTACTTC
-	TRBV5-1	TRBJ1-5	TRBD1	CASSPLGTGGGPQHF	TGCGCCAGCAGCCCCTTAGGGACAGGGGGCGGGCCCCAGCATTTT
-	TRBV5-6	TRBJ2-3	-	CASSLAGLTDTQYF	TGTGCCAGCAGCTTGGCGGGCCTCACAGATACGCAGTATTTT
-	TRBV29-1	TRBJ1-2	-	CSAGASYGYTF	TGCAGCGCCGGGGCCTCCTATGGCTACACCTTC
-	TRBV7-9	TRBJ2-7	-	CASSMRQGSPYEQYF	TGTGCCAGCTCTATGCGGCAGGGGTCTCCCTACGAGCAGTACTTC
-	TRBV10-3	TRBJ1-1	-	CAISSPGVNTEAFF	TGTGCCATCAGCTCTCCGGGTGTGAACACTGAAGCTTTCTTT
-	TRBV7-9	TRBJ1-3	-	CASSYGGSGNTIYF	TGTGCCAGCAGCTATGGCGGCTCTGGAAACACCATATATTTT
-	TRBV5-6	TRBJ1-1	-	CASSWDVGTEAFF	TGTGCCAGCAGCTGGGACGTAGGCACTGAAGCTTTCTTT
-	TRBV5-6	TRBJ1-2	-	CASSLGTQAGGYTF	TGTGCCAGCAGCTTAGGGACACAGGCAGGTGGCTACACCTTC
-	TRBV15	TRBJ1-5	TRBD1	CATRGTEANQPQHF	TGTGCCACCAGAGGGACAGAGGCCAATCAGCCCCAGCATTTT
few	TRBV12-3/TRBV12-4	TRBJ1-5	-	CASSRYQPQHF	TGTGCCAGCAGTCGTTATCAGCCCCAGCATTTT
-	TRBV5-1	TRBJ2-2	TRBD1	CASSGGTGGTGELFF	TGCGCCAGCAGCGGCGGGACAGGGGGCACCGGGGAGCTGTTTTTT
-	TRBV7-9	TRBJ2-5	-	CASSLVNPDVWTQYF	TGTGCCAGCAGCTTAGTCAACCCAGACGTCTGGACCCAGTACTTC
-	TRBV24-1	TRBJ2-6	TRBD1	CATSDHDRAPPGGANVLTF	TGTGCCACCAGTGACCACGACAGGGCCCCGCCGGGAGGGGCCAACGTCCTGACTTTC
once	TRBV10-2	TRBJ1-5	-	CASSELGVGGNQPQHF	TGCGCCAGCAGTGAGTTAGGGGTTGGCGGCAATCAGCCCCAGCATTTT
-	TRBV7-9	TRBJ2-1	-	CASSIRTDNEQFF	TGTGCCAGCAGCATCCGGACAGACAATGAGCAGTTCTTC
-	TRBV19	TRBJ1-2	-	CASSVQGIGYTF	TGTGCCAGTAGTGTGCAGGGGATTGGCTACACCTTC
-	TRBV7-2	TRBJ1-6	-	CASSLTGTLRAPLHF	TGTGCCAGCAGCTTAACCGGGACATTACGCGCACCCCTCCACTTT
once	TRBV7-9	TRBJ2-5	TRBD1	CASSRDRVGETQYF	TGTGCCAGCAGCCGGGACAGGGTGGGAGAGACCCAGTACTTC
-	TRBV3-1/TRBV3-2	TRBJ1-3	TRBD1	CASSWGQTNTIYF	TGTGCCAGCAGCTGGGGACAGACAAACACCATATATTTT
-	TRBV12-3/TRBV12-4	TRBJ1-1	-	CAITANPNTEAFF	TGTGCCATTACAGCGAACCCGAACACTGAAGCTTTCTTT
once	TRBV5-5	TRBJ2-5	-	CASSLNIGTPQETQYF	TGTGCCAGCAGCTTGAATATCGGGACTCCTCAAGAGACCCAGTACTTC
-	TRBV20-1	TRBJ1-5	TRBD1	CSASGQGVGQPQHF	TGCAGTGCTAGTGGCCAGGGGGTCGGTCAGCCCCAGCATTTT
-	TRBV12-2	TRBJ2-7	-	CASRFGREGSYEQYF	TGTGCAAGTCGCTTCGGGCGGGAGGGCTCCTACGAGCAGTACTTC
-	TRBV5-4	TRBJ2-7	-	CASSTGPYEQYF	TGTGCCAGCAGCACCGGTCCCTACGAGCAGTACTTC
-	TRBV24-1	TRBJ1-2	-	CATSDPPYGYTF	TGTGCCACCAGTGATCCTCCGTATGGCTACACCTTC
-	TRBV29-1	TRBJ2-2	TRBD2	CSVEEVAWEGRTGELFF	TGCAGCGTTGAAGAAGTGGCCTGGGAGGGCCGGACCGGGGAGCTGTTTTTT
-	TRBV5-1	TRBJ2-2	-	CASQENTGELFF	TGCGCCAGCCAGGAGAACACCGGGGAGCTGTTTTTT
few	TRBV19	TRBJ1-5	-	CASSQGDGQPQHF	TGTGCCAGTAGTCAAGGGGATGGACAGCCCCAGCATTTT
-	TRBV11-2	TRBJ2-7	TRBD2	CASSLAPGLATYEQYF	TGTGCCAGCAGCTTAGCGCCGGGACTAGCGACCTACGAGCAGTACTTC
-	TRBV19	TRBJ1-5	-	CASSIVGRSNQPQHF	TGTGCCAGTAGTATCGTGGGTAGAAGCAATCAGCCCCAGCATTTT
once	TRBV18	TRBJ1-6	-	CASSPSTEGEALHF	TGTGCCAGCTCACCGAGTACCGAGGGGGAAGCCCTCCACTTT
-	TRBV27	TRBJ2-7	-	CASSLDPKDEQYF	TGTGCCAGCAGTTTGGATCCCAAAGACGAGCAGTACTTC
-	TRBV6-5	TRBJ2-1	-	CATARLEYAEQFF	TGTGCCACCGCACGACTAGAATACGCTGAGCAGTTCTTC
-	TRBV4-1	TRBJ2-3	TRBD2	CASSQEGAGASTDTQYF	TGCGCCAGCAGCCAAGAGGGAGCGGGGGCTAGCACAGATACGCAGTATTTT
-	TRBV12-3/TRBV12-4	TRBJ2-1	TRBD2	CASQLGLAHEQFF	TGTGCCAGCCAATTGGGACTAGCCCATGAGCAGTTCTTC
-	TRBV12-3/TRBV12-4	TRBJ1-5	-	CASRVAVNQPQHF	TGTGCCAGCAGGGTGGCCGTCAATCAGCCCCAGCATTTT
-	TRBV4-2	TRBJ2-5	-	CASSQGTAQETQYF	TGTGCCAGCAGCCAAGGGACAGCCCAAGAGACCCAGTACTTC
-	TRBV4-3	TRBJ2-2	TRBD2	CASSRDSGTNTGELFF	TGCGCCAGCAGCCGAGATAGCGGGACGAACACCGGGGAGCTGTTTTTT
-	TRBV5-1	TRBJ1-1	-	CASSWRGRGMDTEAFF	TGCGCCAGCAGCTGGCGGGGGCGAGGGATGGACACTGAAGCTTTCTTT